This T cell receptor beta chain originates from a study of graft-versus-host responses after intestinal transplantation. Findings of the study overall: Early declines in HvG clones that occurred post-transplant were associated with peak circulating GvH clone levels.

The V and J ends lost 2 bases and 0 bases respectively, with 16 bases between them. CDR1 and CDR2 (germline): SGHVS, FQNEAQ. This CDR3 region has 18 residues. Points on this clone: Its cognate antigen is unknown.

TCRdb keeps only in-frame clones here, not all; method: immunoSEQ multiplex PCR. The sample includes about 130,000 clones, approximately 91% seen only once; the top ten take roughly 0.19%. V usage is TRBV7-8 and J usage is TRBJ2-2; D might be TRBD2 (6 bases). The sequencing here drew on unstimulated CD4+ T cells sorted from spleen or lymph node cells, taken before intestinal transplant. This TCR was recovered from a human donor who received an intestinal transplant. The chain's CDR3 is CASSLFTGGDTNTGELFF. DNA of the CDR3: TGTGCCAGCAGCTTATTTACCGGGGGAGACACGAACACCGGGGAGCTGTTTTTT.